This is a list of T cell receptor beta chains from one sample in a study of blood T cell repertoires in COVID-19. The method was immunoSEQ multiplex PCR; TCRdb's version includes in-frame clones alone and lacks a portion of them. Counted here are around 340,000 clones, more than 70% occurring once; the ten biggest clones make up just under 4%. Sequencing was done on a sample of peripheral blood. Receptor source: a woman in her sixties with COVID-19, enrolled during active disease. The CDR3 runs from the conserved cysteine through the conserved F or W. A D gene is named only where the DNA matches it firmly. A row's size may be missing; if present it is once, few, many or a size class.

J gene: TRBJ1-1; D gene: TRBD1; clone size: once; V gene: TRBV9; CDR3 DNA: TGTGCCAGCAGCACTACAGGGGTGAACACTGAAGCTTTCTTT; CDR3 protein: CASSTTGVNTEAFF
J gene: TRBJ1-2; D gene: NA; clone size: NA; V gene: TRBV7-8; CDR3 DNA: TGTGCCAGCAGCTATTCGACAGATGGCTACACCTTC; CDR3 protein: CASSYSTDGYTF
J gene: TRBJ2-3; D gene: NA; clone size: once; V gene: TRBV24-1; CDR3 DNA: TGTGCCACCAGCGCGGGGAGCACAGATACGCAGTATTTT; CDR3 protein: CATSAGSTDTQYF
J gene: TRBJ1-2; D gene: NA; clone size: NA; V gene: TRBV6-5; CDR3 DNA: TGTGCCAGCAGTTACTTAGTCTATGGCTACACCTTC; CDR3 protein: CASSYLVYGYTF
J gene: TRBJ1-2; D gene: NA; clone size: NA; V gene: TRBV5-4; CDR3 DNA: TGTGCCAGCAGCGCACCGACGGGAAACTATGGCTACACCTTC; CDR3 protein: CASSAPTGNYGYTF
J gene: TRBJ1-6; D gene: NA; clone size: NA; V gene: TRBV18; CDR3 DNA: TGTGCCAGCTCACCATGGGGGACACGCAATTCACCCCTCCACTTT; CDR3 protein: CASSPWGTRNSPLHF
J gene: TRBJ2-3; D gene: NA; clone size: few; V gene: TRBV24-1; CDR3 DNA: TGTGCCACGTCGAAGGTGGGGACTTTCACAGATACGCAGTATTTT; CDR3 protein: CATSKVGTFTDTQYF
J gene: TRBJ1-2; D gene: TRBD1; clone size: NA; V gene: TRBV27; CDR3 DNA: TGTGCCAGCAGTTTATCGTCCGGGACAGGGAATGGCTACACCTTC; CDR3 protein: CASSLSSGTGNGYTF
J gene: TRBJ1-2; D gene: TRBD1; clone size: NA; V gene: TRBV6-5; CDR3 DNA: TGTGCCAGCAGTTCCCCGCAGGGGGTATGGGGCTACACCTTC; CDR3 protein: CASSSPQGVWGYTF
J gene: TRBJ2-7; D gene: TRBD1; clone size: NA; V gene: TRBV6-5; CDR3 DNA: TGTGCCAGCAGTTCCGTGGGACAGGGGATGGACGAGCAGTACTTC; CDR3 protein: CASSSVGQGMDEQYF
J gene: TRBJ1-2; D gene: NA; clone size: once; V gene: TRBV7-2; CDR3 DNA: TGTGCCAGCAGCAAACAGAAGGACTATGGCTACACCTTC; CDR3 protein: CASSKQKDYGYTF